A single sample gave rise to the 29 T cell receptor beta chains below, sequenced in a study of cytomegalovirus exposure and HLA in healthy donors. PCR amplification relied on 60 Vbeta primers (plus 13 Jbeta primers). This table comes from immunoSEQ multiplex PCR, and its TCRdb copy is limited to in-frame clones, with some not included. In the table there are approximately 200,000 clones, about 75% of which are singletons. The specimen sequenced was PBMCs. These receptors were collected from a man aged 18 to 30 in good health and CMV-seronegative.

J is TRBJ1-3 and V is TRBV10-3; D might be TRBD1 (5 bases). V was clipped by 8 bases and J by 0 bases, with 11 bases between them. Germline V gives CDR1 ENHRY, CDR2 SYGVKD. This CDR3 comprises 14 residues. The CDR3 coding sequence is TGTGCCATCGGAGGGGAAAGCTCTGGAAACACCATATATTTT. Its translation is CAIGGESSGNTIYF.

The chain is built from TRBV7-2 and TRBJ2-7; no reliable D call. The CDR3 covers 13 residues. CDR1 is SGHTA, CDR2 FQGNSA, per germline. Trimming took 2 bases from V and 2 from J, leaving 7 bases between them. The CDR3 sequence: CASSLWAAYEQYF. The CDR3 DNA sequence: TGTGCCAGCAGCTTATGGGCAGCCTACGAGCAGTACTTC.

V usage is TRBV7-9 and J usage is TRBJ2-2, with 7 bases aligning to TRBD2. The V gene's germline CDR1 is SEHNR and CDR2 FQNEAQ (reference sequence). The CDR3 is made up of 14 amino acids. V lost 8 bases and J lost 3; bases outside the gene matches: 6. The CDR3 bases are TGTGCCAGCCCGGGGAGCGGGGACACCGGGGAGCTGTTTTTT. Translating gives CASPGSGDTGELFF. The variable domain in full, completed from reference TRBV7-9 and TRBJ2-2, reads DTGVSQNPRHKITKRGQNVTFRCDPISEHNRLYWYRQTLGQGPEFLTYFQNEAQLEKSRLLSDRFSAERPKGSFSTLEIQRTEQGDSAMYLCASPGSGDTGELFFGEGSRLTVL.

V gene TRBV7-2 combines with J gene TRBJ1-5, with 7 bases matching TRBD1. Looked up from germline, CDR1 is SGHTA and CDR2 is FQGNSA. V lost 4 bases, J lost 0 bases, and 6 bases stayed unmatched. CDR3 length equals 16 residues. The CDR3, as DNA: TGTGCCAGCAGCTGGACCGGGACAGATAGCAATCAGCCCCAGCATTTT. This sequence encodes CASSWTGTDSNQPQHF.

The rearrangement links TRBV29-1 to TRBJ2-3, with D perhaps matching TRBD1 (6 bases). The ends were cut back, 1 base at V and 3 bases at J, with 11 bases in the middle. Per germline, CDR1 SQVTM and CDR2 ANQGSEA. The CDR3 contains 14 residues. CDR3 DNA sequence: TGCAGCGTTGAAGGGTGGGGGCGGACAGATACGCAGTATTTT. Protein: CSVEGWGRTDTQYF.

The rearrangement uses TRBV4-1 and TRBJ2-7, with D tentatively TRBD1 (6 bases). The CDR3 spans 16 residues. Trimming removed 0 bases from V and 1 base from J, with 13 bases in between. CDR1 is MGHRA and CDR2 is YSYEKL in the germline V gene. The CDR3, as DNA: TGCGCCAGCAGCCAAGATACCGACAGGTTGTCCTACGAGCAGTACTTC. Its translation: CASSQDTDRLSYEQYF.

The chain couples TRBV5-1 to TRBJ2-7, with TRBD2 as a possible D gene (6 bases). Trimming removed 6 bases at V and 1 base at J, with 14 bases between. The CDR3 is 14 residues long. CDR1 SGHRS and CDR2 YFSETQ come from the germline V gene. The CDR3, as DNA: TGCGCCAGCACCTCTTCGGACTATTCCTACGAGCAGTACTTC. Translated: CASTSSDYSYEQYF.

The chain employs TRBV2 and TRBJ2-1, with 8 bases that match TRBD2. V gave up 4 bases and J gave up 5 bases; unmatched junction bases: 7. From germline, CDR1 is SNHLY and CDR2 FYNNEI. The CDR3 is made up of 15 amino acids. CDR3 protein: CASSAGGGPDNEQFF. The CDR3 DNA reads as TGTGCCAGCAGTGCCGGCGGGGGGCCCGACAATGAGCAGTTCTTC.

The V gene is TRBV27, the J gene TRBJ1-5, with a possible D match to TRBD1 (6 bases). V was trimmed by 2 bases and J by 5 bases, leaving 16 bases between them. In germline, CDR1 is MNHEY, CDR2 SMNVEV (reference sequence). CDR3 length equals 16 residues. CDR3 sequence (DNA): TGTGCCAGCAGTTTAAGGGGCGGACAGAGCCATCAGCCCCAGCATTTT. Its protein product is CASSLRGGQSHQPQHF.

The CDR3 is CAWSVLRTGTGLHRTGELFF. CDR3 DNA: TGTGCCTGGAGTGTTCTACGGACCGGGACAGGGCTTCATCGCACCGGGGAGCTGTTTTTT. The chain links TRBV30 to TRBJ2-2, with TRBD1 matching over 9 bases. Per germline, CDR1 GTSNPN and CDR2 SVGIG (reference sequence). The V segment lost 0 bases and the J segment 4 bases; nucleotides outside the gene matches: 18. The CDR3 runs 20 residues.

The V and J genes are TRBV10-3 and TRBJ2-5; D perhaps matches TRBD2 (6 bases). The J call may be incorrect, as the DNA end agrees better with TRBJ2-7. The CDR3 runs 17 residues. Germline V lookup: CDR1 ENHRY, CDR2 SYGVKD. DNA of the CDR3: TGTGCCATCAGTGAGTCGAATTACGGGAGACCAACCTACGAGCAGTACTTC. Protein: CAISESNYGRPTYEQYF.

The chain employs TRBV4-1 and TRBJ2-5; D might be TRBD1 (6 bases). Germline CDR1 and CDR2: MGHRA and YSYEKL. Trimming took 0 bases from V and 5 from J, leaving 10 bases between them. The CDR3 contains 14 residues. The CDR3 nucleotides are TGCGCCAGCAGCCAAGATCCGAGGGGGGAGACCCAGTACTTC. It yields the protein CASSQDPRGETQYF.

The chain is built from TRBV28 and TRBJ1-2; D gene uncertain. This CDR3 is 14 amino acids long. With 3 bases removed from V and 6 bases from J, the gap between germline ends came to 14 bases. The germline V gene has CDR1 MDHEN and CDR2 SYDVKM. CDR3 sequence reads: CASSLDFEIDGYTF. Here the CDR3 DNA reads TGTGCCAGCAGTTTGGACTTCGAAATCGATGGCTACACCTTC.

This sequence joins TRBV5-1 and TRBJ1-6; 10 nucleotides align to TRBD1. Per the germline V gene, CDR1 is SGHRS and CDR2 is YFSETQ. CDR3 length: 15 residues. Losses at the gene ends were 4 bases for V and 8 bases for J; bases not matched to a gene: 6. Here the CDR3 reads CASSGTGTGDSPLHF. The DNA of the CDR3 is TGCGCCAGCAGCGGAACCGGGACAGGGGATTCACCCCTCCACTTT. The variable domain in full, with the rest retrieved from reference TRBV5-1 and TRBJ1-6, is KAGVTQTPRYLIKTRGQQVTLSCSPISGHRSVSWYQQTPGQGLQFLFEYFSETQRNKGNFPGRFSGRQFSNSRSEMNVSTLELGDSALYLCASSGTGTGDSPLHFGNGTRLTVT.

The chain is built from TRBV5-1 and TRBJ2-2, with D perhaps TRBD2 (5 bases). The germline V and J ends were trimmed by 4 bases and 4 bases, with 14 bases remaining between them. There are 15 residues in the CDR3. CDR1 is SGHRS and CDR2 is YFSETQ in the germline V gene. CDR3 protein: CASSLDSRGTGELFF. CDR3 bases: TGCGCCAGCAGCCTGGACTCCCGGGGCACCGGGGAGCTGTTTTTT.

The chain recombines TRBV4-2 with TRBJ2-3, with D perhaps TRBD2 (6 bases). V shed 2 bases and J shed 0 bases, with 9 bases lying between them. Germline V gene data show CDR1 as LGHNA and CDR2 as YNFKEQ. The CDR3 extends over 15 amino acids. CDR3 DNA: TGTGCCAGCAGCCAACGGGACTCGAGCACAGATACGCAGTATTTT. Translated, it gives CASSQRDSSTDTQYF.

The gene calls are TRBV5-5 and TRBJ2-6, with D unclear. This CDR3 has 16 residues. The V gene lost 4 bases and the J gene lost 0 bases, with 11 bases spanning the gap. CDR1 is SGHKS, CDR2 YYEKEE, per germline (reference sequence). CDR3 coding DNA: TGTGCCAGCAGCGAAGCTTCGAACTCTGGGGCCAACGTCCTGACTTTC. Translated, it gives CASSEASNSGANVLTF.

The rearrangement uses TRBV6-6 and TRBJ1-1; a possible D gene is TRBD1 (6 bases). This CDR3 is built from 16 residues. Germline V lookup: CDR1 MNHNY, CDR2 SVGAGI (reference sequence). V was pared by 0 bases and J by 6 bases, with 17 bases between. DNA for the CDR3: TGTGCCAGCAGTTACTCGATAGTTGGGACATTCGCTGAAGCTTTCTTT. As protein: CASSYSIVGTFAEAFF.

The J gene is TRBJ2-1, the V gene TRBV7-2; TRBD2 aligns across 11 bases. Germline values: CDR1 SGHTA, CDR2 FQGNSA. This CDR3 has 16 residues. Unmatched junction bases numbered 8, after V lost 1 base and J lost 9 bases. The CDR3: CASSLGLAGIIGEQFF. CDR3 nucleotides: TGTGCCAGCAGCTTAGGACTAGCGGGAATAATAGGTGAGCAGTTCTTC.

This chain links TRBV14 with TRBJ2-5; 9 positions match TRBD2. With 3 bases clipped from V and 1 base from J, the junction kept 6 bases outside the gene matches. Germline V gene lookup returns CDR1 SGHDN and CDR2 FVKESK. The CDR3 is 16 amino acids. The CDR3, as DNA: TGTGCCAGCAGCCATGAGCGGGGGGTTTTCCAAGAGACCCAGTACTTC. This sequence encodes CASSHERGVFQETQYF.

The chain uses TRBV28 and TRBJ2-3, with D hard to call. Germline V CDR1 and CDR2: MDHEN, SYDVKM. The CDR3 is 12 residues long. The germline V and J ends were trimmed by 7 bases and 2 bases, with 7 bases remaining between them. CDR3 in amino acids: CASTENTDTQYF. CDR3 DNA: TGTGCCAGCACAGAAAACACAGATACGCAGTATTTT.

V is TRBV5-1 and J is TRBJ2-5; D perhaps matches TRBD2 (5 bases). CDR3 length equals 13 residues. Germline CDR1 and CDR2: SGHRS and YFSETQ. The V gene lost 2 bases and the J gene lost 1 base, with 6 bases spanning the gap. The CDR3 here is CASSFGLQETQYF. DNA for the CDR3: TGCGCCAGCAGCTTCGGACTCCAAGAGACCCAGTACTTC.

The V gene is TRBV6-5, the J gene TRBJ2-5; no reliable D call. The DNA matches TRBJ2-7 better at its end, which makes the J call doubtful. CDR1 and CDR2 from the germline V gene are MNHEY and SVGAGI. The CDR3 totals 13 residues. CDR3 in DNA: TGTGCCAGCAGTTACTCCCGGTCCTACGAGCAGTACTTC. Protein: CASSYSRSYEQYF.

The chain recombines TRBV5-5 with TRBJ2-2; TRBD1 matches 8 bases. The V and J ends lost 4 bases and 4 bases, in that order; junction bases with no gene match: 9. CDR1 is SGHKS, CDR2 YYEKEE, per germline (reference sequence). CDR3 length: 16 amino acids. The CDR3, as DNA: TGTGCCAGCAGCGTAGACAGGGGTCCGACCACCGGGGAGCTGTTTTTT. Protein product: CASSVDRGPTTGELFF.

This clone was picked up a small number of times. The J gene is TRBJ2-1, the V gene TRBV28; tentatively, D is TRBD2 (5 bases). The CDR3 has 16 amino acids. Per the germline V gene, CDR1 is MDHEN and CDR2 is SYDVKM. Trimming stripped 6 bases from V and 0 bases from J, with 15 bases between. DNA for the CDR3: TGTGCCAGCAGAGAGGGCGGTCCAAGCTCCTACAATGAGCAGTTCTTC. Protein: CASREGGPSSYNEQFF.

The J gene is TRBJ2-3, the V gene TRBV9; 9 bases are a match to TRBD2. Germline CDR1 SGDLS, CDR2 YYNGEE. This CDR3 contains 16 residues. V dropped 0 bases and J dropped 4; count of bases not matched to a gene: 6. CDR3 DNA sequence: TGTGCCAGCAGCGTAGAAGGCGGGAGGGTCTCAGATACGCAGTATTTT. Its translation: CASSVEGGRVSDTQYF.

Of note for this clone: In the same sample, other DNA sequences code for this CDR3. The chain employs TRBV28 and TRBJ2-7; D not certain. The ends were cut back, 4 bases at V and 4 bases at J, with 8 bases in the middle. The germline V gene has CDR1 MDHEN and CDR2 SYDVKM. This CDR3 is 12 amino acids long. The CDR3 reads CASSSPLYEQYF. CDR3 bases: TGTGCCAGCAGTTCCCCTCTGTACGAGCAGTACTTC.

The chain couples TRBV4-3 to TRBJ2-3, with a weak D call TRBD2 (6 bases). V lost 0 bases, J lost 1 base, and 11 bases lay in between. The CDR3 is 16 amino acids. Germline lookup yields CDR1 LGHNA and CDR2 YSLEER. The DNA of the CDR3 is TGCGCCAGCAGCCAAGATTCGCGGGGTGGCACAGATACGCAGTATTTT. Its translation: CASSQDSRGGTDTQYF.

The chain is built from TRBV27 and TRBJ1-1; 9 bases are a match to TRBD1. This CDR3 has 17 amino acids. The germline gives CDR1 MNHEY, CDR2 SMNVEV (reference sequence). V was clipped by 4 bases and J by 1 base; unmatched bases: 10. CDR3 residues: CASSSGTGKIANTEAFF. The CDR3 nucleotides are TGTGCCAGCAGTTCAGGGACAGGGAAAATAGCGAACACTGAAGCTTTCTTT.